The rows below give T cell receptor beta chains drawn from one sample of a study of OX40 agonist ivuxolimab in advanced cancers. Repertoires were generated with immunoSEQ multiplex PCR, while TCRdb's copy carries only in-frame clones and drops some. Of around 100,000 clones in the sample, about 86% are singletons; the top ten hold around 1.6%. The sample consisted of CD4+ or CD8+ T cells sorted from blood, taken in a trial of the OX40 agonist ivuxolimab. The receptors stem from an adult with an advanced solid tumor such as melanoma, head and neck, liver or kidney cancer. CDR3s include the opening cysteine and the closing phenylalanine or tryptophan. D genes are given only for firm matches. Clone size is not always given. Where it is, it says once, few, many or a class for expanded clones.

cdr3_nt cdr3_aa j_call v_call d_call clone_size
TGTGCCAGCAGCCACAGGGGGGATAATGAAAAACTGTTTTTT CASSHRGDNEKLFF TRBJ1-4 TRBV7-6 TRBD1 few
TGTGCCAGTAATGGGCCGCGGACAGGGCAGCCCCAGCATTTT CASNGPRTGQPQHF TRBJ1-5 TRBV19 TRBD1 NA
TGTGCCAGCAGTTTTGACAGGGGAGGCCGGTACGAGCAGTACTTC CASSFDRGGRYEQYF TRBJ2-7 TRBV5-4 TRBD1 NA
TGTGCCAGCAGCTTGGTGCCGGGACATCGGGGCGAGCAGTACTTC CASSLVPGHRGEQYF TRBJ2-7 TRBV5-8 NA NA
TGTGCCAGTAGTATCCCCAGGACTCTAGCCAAAAACATTCAGTACTTC CASSIPRTLAKNIQYF TRBJ2-4 TRBV19 NA NA
TGTGCCATCAGTGGCCGTCAAGACACCCGACTGGCGGACACCGGGGAGCTGTTTTTT CAISGRQDTRLADTGELFF TRBJ2-2 TRBV10-3 NA NA
TGTGCCAGCAGTCATCCCCAGGGGATGATGAACACTGAAGCTTTCTTT CASSHPQGMMNTEAFF TRBJ1-1 TRBV6-4 NA once
TGTGCCAGCAGCTTTGGTCAGGGACGGGAGACCCAGTACTTC CASSFGQGRETQYF TRBJ2-5 TRBV7-9 NA NA
TGTGCCAGCAGTGCCGTAAGTCAGGGGAGGGACGAGCAGTACTTC CASSAVSQGRDEQYF TRBJ2-7 TRBV6-5 NA few
TGTGCCAGCAGCCCACCGGCGGGCTCCTACAATGAGCAGTTCTTC CASSPPAGSYNEQFF TRBJ2-1 TRBV11-2 NA NA
TGTGCCAGCAGCTTGGGGAGGACAGACAGGCACAATCAGCCCCAGCATTTT CASSLGRTDRHNQPQHF TRBJ1-5 TRBV5-6 NA NA
TGCGCCAGCAGCTTGCAGGACAGTCTTGAGCAGTACTTC CASSLQDSLEQYF TRBJ2-7 TRBV5-1 NA NA
TGTGCCAGCAGTTCCGACAGGGGGGCCGGGGAGCTGTTTTTT CASSSDRGAGELFF TRBJ2-2 TRBV27 TRBD1 NA
TGTGCCAGCAGCAGACTAGCGGGGGTGTCAGATACGCAGTATTTT CASSRLAGVSDTQYF TRBJ2-3 TRBV7-8 TRBD2 NA
TGTGCCAGCAGCACAAGGAGTCGCGGGGGGGCCCCCAATGAGCAGTTCTTC CASSTRSRGGAPNEQFF TRBJ2-1 TRBV11-2 TRBD2 few
TGTGCCAGCAGCTCCCCGAGGGCTAGCGGGAGTTGGGGCACAGATACGCAGTATTTT CASSSPRASGSWGTDTQYF TRBJ2-3 TRBV7-2 TRBD2 NA
TGTGCCAGCAGCTTGGGAGCGGCTATGAACACTGAAGCTTTCTTT CASSLGAAMNTEAFF TRBJ1-1 TRBV5-4 NA NA
TGTGCCAGCAGAGCGGGCGGGGATGGCACCTACAATGAGCAGTTCTTC CASRAGGDGTYNEQFF TRBJ2-1 TRBV5-6 NA NA
TGTGCCAGCAGTTCTCGGGATCTAGCCAAAAACATTCAGTACTTC CASSSRDLAKNIQYF TRBJ2-4 TRBV9 NA once
TGTGCCAGCAGCCAAGGGGGGAGCAATCAGCCCCAGCATTTT CASSQGGSNQPQHF TRBJ1-5 TRBV5-4 NA NA
TGTGCCAGCTCACCCTCCAGGGGGAGGGAGACCCAGTACTTC CASSPSRGRETQYF TRBJ2-5 TRBV18 NA NA
TGCGCCAGCAGCCAAGAACAGGGCCCGGACACTGAAGCTTTCTTT CASSQEQGPDTEAFF TRBJ1-1 TRBV4-3 NA NA
TGCGCCAGCAGCTTGGCTTCAGGGTTAGACTCTGGAAACACCATATATTTT CASSLASGLDSGNTIYF TRBJ1-3 TRBV5-1 NA NA
TGTGCCAGCAGTTACGGGGAGAACACTGAAGCTTTCTTT CASSYGENTEAFF TRBJ1-1 TRBV6-5 NA NA
TGTGCCAGCAGCTTAGGACAGACGAGCTCTGGGGCCAACGTCCTGACTTTC CASSLGQTSSGANVLTF TRBJ2-6 TRBV7-2 NA NA
TGTGCCAGCAGCCCGTCGGACAGGGTCAAAAACATTCAGTACTTC CASSPSDRVKNIQYF TRBJ2-4 TRBV7-2 TRBD1 NA
TGTGCTAGTGGTGCGGGATCTTTCAATTCACCCCTCCACTTT CASGAGSFNSPLHF TRBJ1-6 TRBV12-5 NA few
TGCGCCAGCAGTGGGGATTTCACAGATACGCAGTATTTT CASSGDFTDTQYF TRBJ2-3 TRBV10-1 NA NA
TGTGCCAGCGGGGGGCCTGGGCCGCCGGAGGGTGGGGCCAACGTCCTGACTTTC CASGGPGPPEGGANVLTF TRBJ2-6 TRBV2 NA few